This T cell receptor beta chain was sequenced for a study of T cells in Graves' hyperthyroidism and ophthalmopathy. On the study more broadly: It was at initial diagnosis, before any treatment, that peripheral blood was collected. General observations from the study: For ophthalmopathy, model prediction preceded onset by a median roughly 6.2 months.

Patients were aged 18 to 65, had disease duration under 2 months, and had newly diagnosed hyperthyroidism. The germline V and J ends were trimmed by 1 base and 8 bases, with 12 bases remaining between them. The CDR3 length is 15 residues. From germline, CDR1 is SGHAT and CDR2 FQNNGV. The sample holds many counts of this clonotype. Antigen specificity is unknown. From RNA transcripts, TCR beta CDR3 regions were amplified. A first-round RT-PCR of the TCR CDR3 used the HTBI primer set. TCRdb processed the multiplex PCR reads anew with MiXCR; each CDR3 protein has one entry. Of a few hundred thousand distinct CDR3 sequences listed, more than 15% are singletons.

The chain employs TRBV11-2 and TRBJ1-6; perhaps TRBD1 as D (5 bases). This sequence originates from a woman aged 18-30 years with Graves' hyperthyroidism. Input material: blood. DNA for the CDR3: TGTGCCAGCAGCTTAGGGGAGGGGCGGCATTCACCCCTCCACTTT. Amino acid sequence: CASSLGEGRHSPLHF.